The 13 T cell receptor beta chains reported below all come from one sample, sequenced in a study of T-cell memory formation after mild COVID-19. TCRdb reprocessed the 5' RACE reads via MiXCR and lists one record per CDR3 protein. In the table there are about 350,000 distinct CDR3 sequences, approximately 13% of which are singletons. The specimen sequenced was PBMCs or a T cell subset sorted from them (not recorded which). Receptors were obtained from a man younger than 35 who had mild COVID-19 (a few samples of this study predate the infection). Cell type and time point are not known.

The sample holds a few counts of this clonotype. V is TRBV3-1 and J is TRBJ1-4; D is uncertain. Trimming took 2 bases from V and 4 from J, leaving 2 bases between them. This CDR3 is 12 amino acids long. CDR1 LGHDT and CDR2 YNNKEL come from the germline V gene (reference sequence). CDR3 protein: CASSQINEKLFF. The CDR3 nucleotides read TGTGCCAGCAGCCAAATTAATGAAAAACTGTTTTTT.

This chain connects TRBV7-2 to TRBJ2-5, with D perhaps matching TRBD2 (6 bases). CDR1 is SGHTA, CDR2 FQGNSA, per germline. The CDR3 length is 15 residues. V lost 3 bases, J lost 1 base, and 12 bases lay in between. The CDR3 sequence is CASSFGRGIQETQYF. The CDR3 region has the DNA TGTGCCAGCAGCTTTGGGCGGGGCATCCAAGAGACCCAGTACTTC.

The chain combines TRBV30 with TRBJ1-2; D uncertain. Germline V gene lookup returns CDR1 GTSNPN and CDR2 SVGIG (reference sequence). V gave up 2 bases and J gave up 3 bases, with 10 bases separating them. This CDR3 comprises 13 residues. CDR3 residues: CAWSSEEDYGYTF. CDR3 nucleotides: TGTGCCTGGAGTTCAGAGGAGGACTATGGCTACACCTTC.

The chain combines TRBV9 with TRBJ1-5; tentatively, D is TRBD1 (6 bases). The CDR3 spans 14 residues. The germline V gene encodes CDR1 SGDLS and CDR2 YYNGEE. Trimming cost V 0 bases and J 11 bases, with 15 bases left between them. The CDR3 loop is CASSVASVGGTQHF. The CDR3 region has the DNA TGTGCCAGCAGCGTAGCGTCAGTAGGGGGGACCCAGCATTTT.

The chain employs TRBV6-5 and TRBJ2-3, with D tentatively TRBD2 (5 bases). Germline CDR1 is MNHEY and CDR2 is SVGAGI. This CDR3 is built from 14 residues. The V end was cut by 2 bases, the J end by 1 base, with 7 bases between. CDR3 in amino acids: CASSYQRGTDTQYF. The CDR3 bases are TGTGCCAGCAGTTACCAGAGGGGCACAGATACGCAGTATTTT.

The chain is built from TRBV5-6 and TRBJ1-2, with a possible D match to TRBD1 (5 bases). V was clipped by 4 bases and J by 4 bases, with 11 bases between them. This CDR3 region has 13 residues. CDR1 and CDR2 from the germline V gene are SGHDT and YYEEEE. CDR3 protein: CASSRGEGYGYTF. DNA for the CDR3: TGTGCCAGCAGCAGAGGGGAGGGCTATGGCTACACCTTC.

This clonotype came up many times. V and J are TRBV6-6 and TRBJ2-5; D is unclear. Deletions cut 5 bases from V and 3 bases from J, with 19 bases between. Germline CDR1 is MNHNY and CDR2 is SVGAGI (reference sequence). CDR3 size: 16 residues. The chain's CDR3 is CASSPYHLRFKETQYF. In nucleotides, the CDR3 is TGTGCCAGCAGTCCCTACCATCTAAGGTTTAAAGAGACCCAGTACTTC.

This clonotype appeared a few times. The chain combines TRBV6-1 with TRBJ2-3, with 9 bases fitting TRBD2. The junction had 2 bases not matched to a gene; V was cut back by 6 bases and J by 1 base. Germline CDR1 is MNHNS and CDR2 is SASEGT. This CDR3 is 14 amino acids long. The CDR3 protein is CASSRLAGTDTQYF. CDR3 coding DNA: TGTGCCAGCAGCAGACTAGCGGGCACAGATACGCAGTATTTT.

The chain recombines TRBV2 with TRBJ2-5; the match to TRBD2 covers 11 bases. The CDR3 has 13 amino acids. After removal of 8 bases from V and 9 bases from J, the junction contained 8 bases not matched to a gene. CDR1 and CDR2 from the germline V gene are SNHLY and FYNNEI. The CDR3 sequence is CASSLAGESAQYF. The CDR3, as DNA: TGTGCCAGCTCACTAGCGGGGGAGTCGGCCCAGTACTTC.

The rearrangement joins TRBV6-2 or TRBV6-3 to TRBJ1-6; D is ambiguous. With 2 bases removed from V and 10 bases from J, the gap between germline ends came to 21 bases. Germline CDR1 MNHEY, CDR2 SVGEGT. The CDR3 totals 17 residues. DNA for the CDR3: TGTGCCAGCAGTTACACCACAACTTCAGAGAGGGAGTCACCCCTCCACTTT. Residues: CASSYTTTSERESPLHF.

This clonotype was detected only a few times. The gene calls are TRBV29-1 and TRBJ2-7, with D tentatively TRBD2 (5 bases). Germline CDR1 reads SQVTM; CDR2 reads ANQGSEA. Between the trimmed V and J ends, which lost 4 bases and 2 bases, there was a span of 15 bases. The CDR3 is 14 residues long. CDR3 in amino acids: CSVVTEDDPYEQYF. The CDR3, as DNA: TGCAGCGTTGTTACGGAGGACGATCCCTACGAGCAGTACTTC.

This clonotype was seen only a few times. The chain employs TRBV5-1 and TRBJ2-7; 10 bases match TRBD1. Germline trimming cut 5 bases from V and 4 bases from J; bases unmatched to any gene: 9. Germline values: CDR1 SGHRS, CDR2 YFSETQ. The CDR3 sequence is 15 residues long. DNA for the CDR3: TGCGCCAGCAGTACCGGACAGGGGGGCTCATACGAGCAGTACTTC. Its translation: CASSTGQGGSYEQYF.

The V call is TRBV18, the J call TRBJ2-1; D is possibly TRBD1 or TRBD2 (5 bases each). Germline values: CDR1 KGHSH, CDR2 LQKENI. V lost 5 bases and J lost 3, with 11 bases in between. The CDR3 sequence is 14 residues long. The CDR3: CASSSGTHYNEQFF. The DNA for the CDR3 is TGTGCCAGCTCATCAGGGACCCACTACAATGAGCAGTTCTTC.